One sample yielded the 15 T cell receptor beta chains listed below, sequenced in a study of response to subunit inactivated influenza vaccine. MiXCR was run by TCRdb on the RT-PCR reads, yielding one entry per CDR3 protein. In the table there are approximately 500,000 distinct CDR3 sequences, around 15% of which are singletons. Specimen: PBMCs from blood, collected approximately 12 days after vaccination. The source is a man aged 50 to 59 who received an inactivated influenza vaccine.

This clonotype came up a few times. The genes are TRBV11-2 and TRBJ1-1; D may be TRBD1 (6 bases). The length of the CDR3 is 16 residues. CDR1 is SGHAT, CDR2 FQNNGV, per germline. V lost 1 base and J 4 bases, leaving 16 bases between the germline ends. CDR3 sequence: CASSLGLGGLGTEAFF. For the CDR3, the DNA is TGTGCCAGCAGCTTAGGGTTGGGGGGCTTAGGCACTGAAGCTTTCTTT. Supplemented by reference TRBV11-2 and TRBJ1-1, the full variable domain reads EAGVAQSPRYKIIEKRQSVAFWCNPISGHATLYWYQQILGQGPKLLIQFQNNGVVDDSQLPKDRFSAERLKGVDSTLKIQPAKLEDSAVYLCASSLGLGGLGTEAFFGQGTRLTVV.

In DNA form, the CDR3 reads TGTGCCAGCAGCCAAGATGGAGCGGGGGTTCGCACAGATACGCAGTATTTT. As protein: CASSQDGAGVRTDTQYF. The chain combines TRBV4-2 with TRBJ2-3; 8 bases fit TRBD2. CDR3 length: 17 amino acids. The germline gives CDR1 LGHNA, CDR2 YNFKEQ. Trimming took 0 bases from V and 1 from J; bases not matched to a gene: 6.

The chain joins TRBV11-2 to TRBJ2-1, with TRBD2 matching 11 bases. V lost 0 bases and J lost 2; bases outside the gene matches: 6. The CDR3 has 18 residues. Germline CDR1 SGHAT, CDR2 FQNNGV. The CDR3 loop is CASSLDQVSGGAYNEQFF. CDR3 in DNA: TGTGCCAGCAGCTTAGATCAGGTTAGCGGGGGGGCCTACAATGAGCAGTTCTTC.

This clonotype was observed a handful of times. The V call is TRBV4-3, the J call TRBJ1-1, with D tentatively TRBD1 (6 bases). The CDR3 is made up of 14 amino acids. CDR1 is LGHNA, CDR2 YSLEER, per germline. The V and J ends lost 4 bases and 4 bases respectively, with 13 bases between them. The CDR3 region has the DNA TGCGCCAGCAGCCCAAGGGGGTCCAGCACTGAAGCTTTCTTT. It is translated as CASSPRGSSTEAFF.

The sample holds a few counts of this clonotype. The J gene is TRBJ1-5, the V gene TRBV4-1, with unresolved D. This CDR3 comprises 16 residues. The germline gives CDR1 MGHRA, CDR2 YSYEKL. The V gene lost 1 base and the J gene lost 3 bases, with 13 bases spanning the gap. The CDR3 DNA reads as TGCGCCAGCAGCCAAGGTTTCTCAGGTAACAATCAGCCCCAGCATTTT. Its translation: CASSQGFSGNNQPQHF.

The table lists this clonotype with many counts. The rearrangement links TRBV12-3 or TRBV12-4 to TRBJ2-2; 8 bases match TRBD2. The CDR3 is 15 amino acids. V was clipped by 4 bases and J by 2 bases; unmatched bases: 3. CDR3 nucleotide sequence: TGTGCCAGCAGTTCCGCGGGAGGCAACACCGGGGAGCTGTTTTTT. This encodes CASSSAGGNTGELFF.

Many counts were recorded for this clonotype. This chain connects TRBV12-3 or TRBV12-4 to TRBJ1-3; D unresolved. The CDR3 spans 13 residues. V dropped 3 bases and J dropped 4 bases, with 7 bases sitting between them. CDR3 in amino acids: CASSFGQGNTIYF. The CDR3 region has the DNA TGTGCCAGCAGTTTTGGGCAGGGAAACACCATATATTTT.

This sequence joins TRBV12-3 or TRBV12-4 and TRBJ2-1, with D hard to call. V was shortened by 3 bases and J by 5 bases, with 8 bases between the two germline ends. The CDR3 loop spans 13 amino acids. Here the CDR3 reads CASSFAANNEQFF. For the CDR3, the DNA is TGTGCCAGCAGTTTTGCAGCAAACAATGAGCAGTTCTTC.

This clonotype turned up a few times. The chain combines TRBV5-5 with TRBJ2-3, with 8 nucleotides matching TRBD1. Per germline, CDR1 SGHKS and CDR2 YYEKEE (reference sequence). The CDR3 sequence is 16 residues long. With 3 bases clipped from V and 4 bases from J, the junction kept 10 bases outside the gene matches. The chain's CDR3 is CASSSGTGIGADTQYF. In nucleotides, the CDR3 is TGTGCCAGCAGCTCCGGGACAGGTATAGGGGCAGATACGCAGTATTTT.

Only a few counts were recorded for this clonotype. The chain uses TRBV11-2 and TRBJ2-1, with D tentatively TRBD2 (6 bases). The CDR3 has 16 residues. Germline V gene data show CDR1 as SGHAT and CDR2 as FQNNGV. Trimming left V 0 bases short and J 4 bases short, with 13 bases between. CDR3 bases: TGTGCCAGCAGCTTAGATCCCCGGGACTGGTACAATGAGCAGTTCTTC. Translation: CASSLDPRDWYNEQFF.

In its sample, this clonotype was seen a few times. The rearrangement uses TRBV27 and TRBJ2-7; D is ambiguous. Deletions cut 1 base from V and 2 bases from J, with 9 bases between. The CDR3 loop spans 14 amino acids. Germline CDR1 reads MNHEY; CDR2 reads SMNVEV (reference sequence). The CDR3 DNA is TGTGCCAGCAGTTTATTGGCGGCTCCCTACGAGCAGTACTTC. Its translation: CASSLLAAPYEQYF.

The chain links TRBV27 to TRBJ1-5, with 7 bases that match TRBD1. This CDR3 has 14 residues. CDR1 and CDR2 from the germline V gene are MNHEY and SMNVEV (reference sequence). J was trimmed by 3 bases and V by 6 bases; bases with no gene match: 5. The CDR3: CASSRQGPNQPQHF. The CDR3 bases are TGTGCCAGCAGCAGACAGGGTCCCAATCAGCCCCAGCATTTT.

The CDR3 reads CASASGTANTGELFF. The CDR3 DNA follows: TGTGCCAGCGCCTCCGGGACAGCGAACACCGGGGAGCTGTTTTTT. The chain combines TRBV6-1 with TRBJ2-2; TRBD1 agrees at 7 bases. The ends lost 8 bases at V and 0 bases at J; junction bases unmatched: 6. Germline CDR1 MNHNS, CDR2 SASEGT. CDR3 length: 15 residues.

This chain uses TRBV5-4 with TRBJ2-7; D is possibly TRBD2 (5 bases). CDR3 length: 14 residues. Looked up from germline, CDR1 is SGHNT and CDR2 is YYREEE (reference sequence). V was pared by 1 base and J by 4 bases, with 12 bases between. CDR3 residues: CASSLRSSGYEQYF. The CDR3 nucleotides read TGTGCCAGCAGCTTGAGGTCCTCGGGATACGAGCAGTACTTC.

This chain uses TRBV29-1 with TRBJ2-3, with 7 nucleotides matching TRBD1. The CDR3 runs 16 residues. The V gene's germline CDR1 is SQVTM and CDR2 ANQGSEA. V gave up 1 base and J gave up 2 bases; unmatched junction bases: 9. DNA of the CDR3: TGCAGCGTTGAAGTGGTGGGGACAGACGACACAGATACGCAGTATTTT. Translating gives CSVEVVGTDDTDTQYF.